This T cell receptor beta chain was obtained from a study of memory CD4+ T cells and cytomegalovirus serostatus. Clones were read by immunoSEQ multiplex PCR, and TCRdb kept only the in-frame ones, dropping some. The sample contains tens of thousands of clones, roughly three quarters of which appear only once. Single viable CD3+CD4+CD8-CD45RO+ cells were sorted as the memory CD4+ T cells. CMV serostatus came from serum IgG against pp150, pp28, p38, p52. The receptor was isolated from an adult in good health and CMV-seronegative. Sequenced material: memory CD4+ T cells from blood.

Here the CDR3 reads CASSQEVRGSNEQYF. CDR3 sequence (DNA): TGCGCCAGCAGCCAAGAGGTCCGGGGTTCGAACGAGCAGTACTTC. The chain couples TRBV4-1 to TRBJ2-7; D might be TRBD2 (5 bases). The CDR3 contains 15 residues. The germline V gene has CDR1 MGHRA and CDR2 YSYEKL. Between the trimmed V and J ends, which lost 0 bases and 5 bases, there was a span of 14 bases.